This T cell receptor beta chain came from a study of immune evolution from preneoplasia to lung adenocarcinoma. Findings and caveats of the study: Later-stage lesions seemingly showed higher T cell density and diversity than normal lung. Top clone frequencies peaked in normal lung, apparently declining through invasive adenocarcinoma.

The protocol was immunoSEQ multiplex PCR, while the TCRdb copy is restricted to in-frame clones and leaves out a portion. Among thousands of clones listed, 75% to 85% were seen once. As for this clone: Its antigen is still unknown.

Patients had resection in Japan or China between 2014 and 2017. Histologic diagnosis was independently verified by two lung pathologists. V shed 2 bases and J shed 0 bases, with 9 bases lying between them. CDR1 MNHNS and CDR2 SASEGT come from the germline V gene. This CDR3 has 15 residues. The chain has TRBV6-1 and TRBJ2-3; tentatively, D is TRBD2 (6 bases). Sequences were obtained from FFPE adjacent normal lung tissue. This clonotype was obtained from a person between 55 and 80 years old with lung adenocarcinoma. The CDR3, as DNA: TGTGCCAGCAGTGAATGGCGGGGTAGCACAGATACGCAGTATTTT. Its translation is CASSEWRGSTDTQYF.